The 29 T cell receptor beta chains given below trace back to one sample, sequenced in a study of blood T cell repertoires in COVID-19. Sequencing used immunoSEQ multiplex PCR; TCRdb keeps in-frame clones, though not all of them. The table has around 30,000 clones, roughly 83% seen once. Sequenced material: peripheral blood. The receptors come from a human donor in a cohort sampled during active COVID-19.

The chain recombines TRBV11-3 with TRBJ2-3; TRBD2 matches 7 bases. J was trimmed by 6 bases and V by 5 bases; bases with no gene match: 8. Per the germline V gene, CDR1 is SGHNT and CDR2 is YENEEA. The CDR3 loop spans 14 amino acids. CDR3 amino acids: CASSPGGREDTQYF. In DNA, the CDR3 is TGTGCCAGCAGCCCCGGAGGGAGGGAGGATACGCAGTATTTT.

This chain uses TRBV10-3 with TRBJ2-7; 8 positions match TRBD1. V lost 3 bases to trimming and J lost 11 bases; unmatched junction nucleotides: 9. Germline lookup yields CDR1 ENHRY and CDR2 SYGVKD. The CDR3 consists of 13 residues. The DNA for the CDR3 is TGTGCCATCAGTGACATCGGACAGGGTTTGGAGTACTTC. Protein: CAISDIGQGLEYF.

The CDR3 loop reads CAWSGGEGQGKEWHMNTEAFF. The CDR3 DNA sequence: TGTGCCTGGAGTGGGGGAGAGGGACAGGGGAAAGAATGGCACATGAACACTGAAGCTTTCTTT. The genes are TRBV30 and TRBJ1-1; 10 nucleotides line up with TRBD1. Germline CDR1 GTSNPN, CDR2 SVGIG (reference sequence). Trimming took 1 base from V and 0 from J; bases not matched to a gene: 20. The CDR3 covers 21 residues.

This chain connects TRBV27 to TRBJ1-2; tentative D call: TRBD1 (5 bases). With 5 bases removed from V and 2 bases from J, the gap between germline ends came to 15 bases. The CDR3 totals 15 residues. Germline V gene data show CDR1 as MNHEY and CDR2 as SMNVEV (reference sequence). For the CDR3, the DNA is TGTGCCAGCAGTCCACGTGGGGGACTGAACTATGGCTACACCTTC. Protein product: CASSPRGGLNYGYTF.

This sequence joins TRBV19 and TRBJ2-5; TRBD2 matches 13 bases. The V gene end was trimmed by 1 base and the J gene end by 5 bases; junction bases not matched to a gene: 4. The length of the CDR3 is 16 residues. Germline CDR1 is LNHDA and CDR2 is SQIVND (reference sequence). In DNA, the CDR3 is TGTGCCAGTAGTATAGTAGGACTAGCGGGAGTCGAGACCCAGTACTTC. This translates into CASSIVGLAGVETQYF.

The CDR3 DNA reads as TGTGCCAGCAGCTGGGGGATACAGGGGAGTAATTCTGGAAACACCATATATTTT. Its protein is CASSWGIQGSNSGNTIYF. The V call is TRBV5-4, the J call TRBJ1-3; 7 bases fit TRBD1. This CDR3 has 18 residues. V shed 3 bases, J shed 1 base, and the junction held 13 bases outside the gene matches. Germline assignment: CDR1 SGHNT and CDR2 YYREEE (reference sequence).

The genes are TRBV6-5 and TRBJ2-1; weak D call: TRBD1 (5 bases). The CDR3 spans 15 residues. Deletions cut 0 bases from V and 3 bases from J, with 9 bases between. Germline CDR1 MNHEY, CDR2 SVGAGI. The CDR3 is CASSYSPGNYNEQFF. As DNA, the CDR3 is TGTGCCAGCAGTTACTCTCCAGGGAACTACAATGAGCAGTTCTTC.

This chain connects TRBV28 to TRBJ1-6; D gene ambiguous. The CDR3 contains 15 residues. V was trimmed by 6 bases and J by 3 bases, leaving 12 bases between them. CDR1 and CDR2 (germline): MDHEN, SYDVKM. For the CDR3, the DNA is TGTGCCAGCAGAGCCCCCGAGAACTATAATTCACCCCTCCACTTT. It specifies CASRAPENYNSPLHF.

The J gene is TRBJ2-1, the V gene TRBV4-2, with 11 positions matching TRBD2. Trimming cost V 4 bases and J 5 bases; bases outside gene matches: 7. Germline CDR1 is LGHNA and CDR2 is YNFKEQ. The CDR3 spans 16 residues. The CDR3 loop reads CASSRETSGTHNEQFF. The CDR3 region has the DNA TGTGCCAGCAGCCGAGAGACTAGCGGGACCCACAATGAGCAGTTCTTC.

Only one count was recorded for this clone. The V call is TRBV5-5, the J call TRBJ2-7; 7 bases line up with TRBD1. Trimming removed 7 bases from V and 3 bases from J; junction bases left unmatched: 7. The CDR3 runs to 13 residues. The V gene's germline CDR1 is SGHKS and CDR2 YYEKEE (reference sequence). The CDR3 bases are TGTGCCAGCCAGATCAGGGGGAGCTACGAGCAGTACTTC. This encodes CASQIRGSYEQYF.

The CDR3 sequence: CASSLDRGVNTGELFF. CDR3 nucleotides: TGTGCCAGCAGCTTAGACAGGGGCGTAAACACCGGGGAGCTGTTTTTT. The gene calls are TRBV7-2 and TRBJ2-2; 7 bases are shared with TRBD1. The germline V gene encodes CDR1 SGHTA and CDR2 FQGNSA. This CDR3 spans 16 amino acids. V lost 1 base to trimming and J lost 2 bases; unmatched junction nucleotides: 4.

The chain has TRBV5-5 and TRBJ1-4; 7 bases fit TRBD1. Germline V gives CDR1 SGHKS, CDR2 YYEKEE (reference sequence). The CDR3 spans 16 residues. Unmatched junction bases numbered 14, after V lost 4 bases and J lost 8 bases. CDR3 sequence: CASSPGTAHWEEKLFF. The CDR3 DNA is TGTGCCAGCAGCCCCGGGACAGCCCATTGGGAGGAAAAACTGTTTTTT.

This clone appeared a few times. The chain recombines TRBV4-2 with TRBJ2-1; 7 positions agree with TRBD1. CDR1 and CDR2 (germline): LGHNA, YNFKEQ. With 4 bases clipped from V and 1 base from J, the junction kept 7 bases outside the gene matches. This CDR3 comprises 16 residues. The CDR3 loop is CASSLRLTGSYNEQFF. As DNA, the CDR3 is TGTGCCAGCAGCCTCAGACTGACAGGGTCCTACAATGAGCAGTTCTTC.

The chain recombines TRBV10-3 with TRBJ1-1; TRBD1 might be the D (6 bases). Trimming took off 6 bases at V and 4 bases at J, with 24 bases between the two ends. The V gene's germline CDR1 is ENHRY and CDR2 SYGVKD. This CDR3 region has 17 residues. The CDR3 bases are TGTGCCATCAGCACCGGACGGGGGGGCTCGTCGGGCACTGAAGCTTTCTTT. It translates to CAISTGRGGSSGTEAFF.

The chain recombines TRBV9 with TRBJ2-7, with 10 bases fitting TRBD2. Trimming at V came to 2 bases and at J to 3 bases, leaving 2 bases not matched to a gene. Germline V gene sequence: CDR1 SGDLS, CDR2 YYNGEE. The CDR3 runs to 14 residues. CDR3 in DNA: TGTGCCAGCAGCGTGGCTAGCGGGGGCTACGAGCAGTACTTC. It specifies CASSVASGGYEQYF.

J is TRBJ2-1 and V is TRBV10-3, with D perhaps TRBD2 (5 bases). V was trimmed by 6 bases and J by 0 bases, leaving 12 bases between them. The CDR3 length is 15 residues. Germline loops: CDR1 ENHRY, CDR2 SYGVKD. In DNA form, the CDR3 reads TGTGCCATCAGCAAGCGGACGAGCTCCTACAATGAGCAGTTCTTC. This codes for CAISKRTSSYNEQFF.

This clone occurred a few times. V and J are TRBV7-9 and TRBJ1-1; TRBD1 matches at 7 bases. Per the germline V gene, CDR1 is SEHNR and CDR2 is FQNEAQ (reference sequence). V shed 4 bases, J shed 1 base, and the junction held 3 bases outside the gene matches. CDR3 length: 14 amino acids. This CDR3 is CASSWTGGNTEAFF. The CDR3 bases are TGTGCCAGCAGCTGGACAGGCGGGAACACTGAAGCTTTCTTT.

This rearrangement joins TRBV13 to TRBJ1-1; 8 positions match TRBD1. Germline V gene lookup returns CDR1 PRHDT and CDR2 FYEKMQ (reference sequence). The V and J ends lost 5 bases and 3 bases, in that order; junction bases with no gene match: 11. The CDR3 is made up of 16 amino acids. In DNA, the CDR3 is TGTGCCAGCAGCGCCCGACAGGGGCGAGGTGACACTGAAGCTTTCTTT. Encoded protein: CASSARQGRGDTEAFF.

The CDR3 loop is CASSLDPGVGTEAFF. CDR3 in DNA: TGTGCCAGCAGCTTAGATCCGGGGGTCGGGACTGAAGCTTTCTTT. V gene TRBV11-2 combines with J gene TRBJ1-1, with a weak D call TRBD1 (5 bases). CDR3 length: 15 amino acids. The germline V gene has CDR1 SGHAT and CDR2 FQNNGV. V dropped 0 bases and J dropped 5 bases, with 13 bases sitting between them.

This chain connects TRBV5-1 to TRBJ2-3; tentative D call: TRBD1 (6 bases). CDR3 length: 14 amino acids. CDR1 is SGHRS, CDR2 YFSETQ, per germline. The V gene lost 2 bases and the J gene lost 0 bases, with 7 bases spanning the gap. The CDR3 sequence: CASSLQGSTDTQYF. As DNA, the CDR3 is TGCGCCAGCAGCTTACAGGGTAGCACAGATACGCAGTATTTT.

The CDR3 sequence: CASSLAVYNEQFF. CDR3 in DNA: TGTGCCAGCAGCTTGGCTGTCTACAATGAGCAGTTCTTC. This chain uses TRBV5-6 with TRBJ2-1; D gene uncertain. Germline CDR1 SGHDT, CDR2 YYEEEE. V was shortened by 0 bases and J by 3 bases, with 4 bases between the two germline ends. This CDR3 spans 13 amino acids. The complete variable domain, with remaining parts taken from reference TRBV5-6 and TRBJ2-1, reads DAGVTQSPTHLIKTRGQQVTLRCSPKSGHDTVSWYQQALGQGPQFIFQYYEEEERQRGNFPDRFSGHQFPNYSSELNVNALLLGDSALYLCASSLAVYNEQFFGPGTRLTVL.

The chain uses TRBV5-1 and TRBJ1-1, with 10 bases matching TRBD1. After removal of 3 bases from V and 10 bases from J, the junction contained 9 bases not matched to a gene. The CDR3 consists of 14 residues. Germline loops: CDR1 SGHRS, CDR2 YFSETQ. Written as DNA, the CDR3 is TGCGCCAGCAGCTCACAAGACAGGGGGCAAGGAGCTTTCTTT. As protein: CASSSQDRGQGAFF.

The rearrangement links TRBV5-4 to TRBJ2-6; 7 bases match TRBD2. The germline V gene encodes CDR1 SGHNT and CDR2 YYREEE (reference sequence). The V segment lost 9 bases and the J segment 9 bases; nucleotides outside the gene matches: 15. The length of the CDR3 is 15 residues. The CDR3 sequence: CATMVGGGTYNVLTF. The CDR3 coding sequence is TGTGCCACAATGGTGGGGGGGGGAACTTACAACGTCCTGACTTTC.

This clone was found once. The chain combines TRBV7-6 with TRBJ2-1; no reliable D call. Germline V gives CDR1 SGHVS, CDR2 FNYEAQ. The CDR3 has 15 residues. Trimming shortened V by 1 base and J by 0 bases, and 7 bases separated the two germline ends. This chain's CDR3 is CASSLEQSSYNEQFF. The CDR3, as DNA: TGTGCCAGCAGCTTAGAACAAAGCTCCTACAATGAGCAGTTCTTC. The full variable domain, its missing parts supplied by reference TRBV7-6 and TRBJ2-1, is GAGVSQSPRYKVTKRGQDVALRCDPISGHVSLYWYRQALGQGPEFLTYFNYEAQQDKSGLPNDRFSAERPEGSISTLTIQRTEQRDSAMYRCASSLEQSSYNEQFFGPGTRLTVL.

The chain is built from TRBV5-1 and TRBJ2-1; TRBD2 matches 7 bases. J gave up 8 bases and V 0 bases, and 5 bases lay outside the gene matches. The CDR3 is 14 amino acids. The germline V gene has CDR1 SGHRS and CDR2 YFSETQ. CDR3 in DNA: TGCGCCAGCAGCTTGGGACTAGCTTCAGATGAGCAGTTCTTC. Translating it yields CASSLGLASDEQFF.

The gene calls are TRBV25-1 and TRBJ2-6; D not resolved. From germline, CDR1 is MGHDK and CDR2 SYGVNS. Trimming cost V 5 bases and J 0 bases, with 17 bases left between them. This CDR3 is built from 18 residues. As DNA, the CDR3 is TGTGCCAGCAGTTCGGTGATGGGCAGTACCTCTGGGGCCAACGTCCTGACTTTC. Its translation is CASSSVMGSTSGANVLTF.

The chain combines TRBV7-2 with TRBJ1-6, with a weak D call TRBD1 (6 bases). The CDR3 consists of 18 residues. V was trimmed by 5 bases and J by 7 bases, leaving 24 bases between them. The germline CDR1 and CDR2 sequences are SGHTA and FQGNSA. In DNA, the CDR3 is TGTGCCAGCAGCCCCCTTTGGGGGACACGGAAGGAAAATTCACCCCTCCACTTT. Translating gives CASSPLWGTRKENSPLHF.

The gene calls are TRBV5-1 and TRBJ1-2; D is possibly TRBD1 (6 bases). The CDR3 length is 16 residues. Trimming removed 1 base from V and 0 bases from J, with 13 bases in between. Germline V CDR1 and CDR2: SGHRS, YFSETQ. CDR3 loop: CASSLRQDTPNYGYTF. Here the CDR3 DNA reads TGCGCCAGCAGCTTGAGACAGGATACACCTAACTATGGCTACACCTTC.

The chain couples TRBV7-9 to TRBJ2-1; 10 bases line up with TRBD2. CDR3 length: 18 residues. V lost 0 bases, J lost 2 bases, and 7 bases stayed unmatched. Germline V gene data show CDR1 as SEHNR and CDR2 as FQNEAQ (reference sequence). The CDR3 is CASSLAWALAGAYNEQFF. CDR3 nucleotides: TGTGCCAGCAGCTTAGCGTGGGCCCTAGCGGGGGCCTACAATGAGCAGTTCTTC.